The 5 T cell receptor beta chains listed next were all sequenced from one sample in a study of control samples from healthy donors and cancer patients. TCRdb's copy holds only in-frame clones and misses some; the assay was immunoSEQ multiplex PCR. Of some 89,000 clones listed, roughly nine tenths were seen once; the top ten hold around a fifth. Sequenced sample: blood. These receptors were obtained from a man in his thirties or forties in good health.

This chain joins TRBV18 and TRBJ2-7; TRBD2 aligns across 8 bases. Germline CDR1 is KGHSH and CDR2 is LQKENI. This CDR3 is built from 16 residues. V lost 3 bases and J lost 1; bases outside the gene matches: 8. CDR3 coding DNA: TGTGCCAGCTCACCTCCGGGAGGGGGAAGGTCCTACGAGCAGTACTTC. This sequence encodes CASSPPGGGRSYEQYF.

This clone was counted once. The chain combines TRBV29-1 with TRBJ2-7; 7 bases map to TRBD1. CDR1 is SQVTM and CDR2 is ANQGSEA in the germline V gene. V lost 4 bases, J lost 2 bases, and 8 bases stayed unmatched. There are 14 residues in the CDR3. CDR3 in amino acids: CSVVRDRQPYEQYF. Written as DNA, the CDR3 is TGCAGCGTTGTAAGGGACAGACAACCCTACGAGCAGTACTTC.

This chain connects TRBV6-4 to TRBJ2-3; weak D call: TRBD1 (5 bases). The germline gives CDR1 MRHNA, CDR2 SNTAGT. This CDR3 comprises 15 residues. Trimming took 0 bases from V and 2 from J, leaving 9 bases between them. The CDR3, as DNA: TGTGCCAGCAGTGACTCTAGGGGTTACACAGATACGCAGTATTTT. Translation: CASSDSRGYTDTQYF.

The chain carries TRBV7-9 and TRBJ1-2, with 8 bases identical to TRBD1. The CDR3 consists of 16 residues. V trimming: 6 bases; J trimming: 0 bases; junction bases outside the gene matches: 9. Germline loops: CDR1 SEHNR, CDR2 FQNEAQ (reference sequence). The CDR3 DNA is TGTGCCAGCAGACACATAGACAGGGGCGCTAACTATGGCTACACCTTC. Protein sequence: CASRHIDRGANYGYTF. Drawing the rest from reference TRBV7-9 and TRBJ1-2, the complete variable domain is DTGVSQNPRHKITKRGQNVTFRCDPISEHNRLYWYRQTLGQGPEFLTYFQNEAQLEKSRLLSDRFSAERPKGSFSTLEIQRTEQGDSAMYLCASRHIDRGANYGYTFGSGTRLTVV.

This clone was recorded only once. This rearrangement joins TRBV24-1 to TRBJ1-1; D gene unclear. This CDR3 region has 13 residues. V dropped 10 bases and J dropped 5 bases, with 16 bases sitting between them. Per the germline V gene, CDR1 is KGHDR and CDR2 is SFDVKD. CDR3 nucleotides: TGTGCCACACGGACGTGGATGGTGACTGAAGCTTTCTTT. It translates to CATRTWMVTEAFF.